This is a list of T cell receptor beta chains from one sample in a study of blood T cell repertoires in COVID-19. Assay: immunoSEQ multiplex PCR; the TCRdb copy retains only in-frame clones and omits some. The data show approximately 220,000 clones, approximately 80% seen once. The sample comprised peripheral blood. These receptors came from a woman in her sixties or seventies with acute or convalescent COVID-19. Both conserved end residues are part of each CDR3. The order of the fields is clone size, V gene, CDR3 length, J gene, D gene, CDR3 protein, CDR3 DNA. The D gene is left open where the match is weak. Expanded clones are given a class, and other clones once, few, many or no size at all.

NA	TRBV24-1	12	TRBJ2-2	TRBD2	CASGRGTGELFF	TGTGCCAGCGGGAGGGGCACCGGGGAGCTGTTTTTT
once	TRBV7-9	14	TRBJ1-2	NA	CASSTPAANYGYTF	TGTGCCAGCAGTACCCCCGCGGCTAACTATGGCTACACCTTC
NA	TRBV4-3	15	TRBJ1-6	TRBD1	CASSPGDREDSPLHF	TGCGCCAGCAGCCCCGGGGACAGGGAGGATTCACCCCTCCACTTT
NA	TRBV14	14	TRBJ1-2	NA	CASSQERIGDGYTF	TGTGCCAGCAGCCAAGAGCGGATAGGGGATGGCTACACCTTC
few	TRBV19	15	TRBJ1-4	NA	CASRRGEATNEKLFF	TGTGCCAGTAGACGAGGGGAGGCGACTAATGAAAAACTGTTTTTT
NA	TRBV5-4	17	TRBJ2-2	TRBD2	CASSFGSGGKNTGELFF	TGTGCCAGCAGCTTTGGTAGCGGGGGGAAGAACACCGGGGAGCTGTTTTTT
NA	TRBV19	15	TRBJ1-6	TRBD1	CASSIDTGDNSPLHF	TGTGCCAGTAGTATAGATACAGGGGACAATTCACCCCTCCACTTT
NA	TRBV19	16	TRBJ2-5	NA	CASSIGGQILQETQYF	TGTGCCAGTAGTATCGGAGGCCAAATACTCCAAGAGACCCAGTACTTC
NA	TRBV3-1/TRBV3-2	17	TRBJ1-5	NA	CASSQEFRGAPVQPQHF	TGTGCCAGCAGCCAAGAATTTCGGGGGGCGCCGGTTCAGCCCCAGCATTTT
once	TRBV3-1/TRBV3-2	14	TRBJ1-1	TRBD1	CASSQDKGTGEAFF	TGTGCCAGCAGCCAAGATAAGGGGACAGGTGAAGCTTTCTTT
NA	TRBV11-2	15	TRBJ1-1	TRBD1	CASSIGTGTGTEAFF	TGTGCCAGCAGCATCGGGACAGGGACTGGCACTGAAGCTTTCTTT
NA	TRBV2	14	TRBJ1-5	NA	CASSDREVNQPQHF	TGTGCCAGCAGTGACAGAGAGGTCAATCAGCCCCAGCATTTT
NA	TRBV19	16	TRBJ1-6	TRBD1	CASRSDRGSYNSPLHF	TGTGCCAGTAGATCGGACAGGGGTTCCTATAATTCACCCCTCCACTTT
NA	TRBV24-1	16	TRBJ2-3	NA	CATSDFADSHTDTQYF	TGTGCCACCAGTGATTTTGCGGACAGCCACACAGATACGCAGTATTTT
NA	TRBV5-1	20	TRBJ2-6	TRBD2	CASSLGSGGSPWSGANVLTF	TGCGCCAGCAGCTTGGGTAGCGGGGGATCCCCCTGGTCTGGGGCCAACGTCCTGACTTTC
few	TRBV5-6	14	TRBJ2-5	TRBD2	CASSPGGPRATQYF	TGTGCCAGCAGCCCGGGGGGGCCCAGGGCGACCCAGTACTTC
NA	TRBV4-2	13	TRBJ1-1	TRBD1	CASSDRGYTEAFF	TGTGCCAGCAGCGACAGGGGTTACACTGAAGCTTTCTTT
NA	TRBV30	14	TRBJ1-5	NA	CALSRGLGNQPQHF	TGTGCCCTAAGTCGGGGGTTGGGCAATCAGCCCCAGCATTTT
NA	TRBV4-2	14	TRBJ1-5	NA	CASSQAGEYQPQHF	TGTGCCAGCAGCCAAGCGGGGGAATACCAGCCCCAGCATTTT
NA	TRBV9	13	TRBJ1-3	NA	CASSSSVGNTIYF	TGTGCCAGCAGCTCATCAGTCGGAAACACCATATATTTT
NA	TRBV19	15	TRBJ1-5	NA	CASSILQGSNQPQHF	TGTGCCAGTAGTATACTCCAGGGAAGCAATCAGCCCCAGCATTTT
once	TRBV6-2/TRBV6-3	16	TRBJ1-1	NA	CASSLGIAGPGTEAFF	TGTGCCAGCAGTCTTGGAATCGCGGGGCCGGGCACTGAAGCTTTCTTT
NA	TRBV24-1	18	TRBJ2-5	TRBD1	CATSDRRSGQGAQETQYF	TGTGCCACCAGTGATCGAAGATCGGGACAGGGAGCCCAAGAGACCCAGTACTTC
NA	TRBV28	13	TRBJ2-4	TRBD2	CASSGTIKNIQYF	TGTGCCAGCAGCGGGACTATCAAAAACATTCAGTACTTC
NA	TRBV5-4	15	TRBJ2-1	TRBD2	CASTSGLAGLNEQFF	TGTGCCAGCACCTCCGGACTAGCGGGGCTCAATGAGCAGTTCTTC
NA	TRBV3-1/TRBV3-2	14	TRBJ1-2	TRBD1	CASSPTGTNYGYTF	TGTGCCAGCAGCCCGACAGGGACTAACTATGGCTACACCTTC
NA	TRBV4-2	15	TRBJ2-3	TRBD1	CASSQGTGQTDTQYF	TGTGCCAGCAGCCAAGGGACAGGTCAAACAGATACGCAGTATTTT
once	TRBV9	16	TRBJ1-3	TRBD1	CASSITGATTGNTIYF	TGTGCCAGCAGCATAACAGGGGCGACTACGGGAAACACCATATATTTT
NA	TRBV5-1	16	TRBJ2-1	NA	CASSLTSSPGGHEQFF	TGCGCCAGCAGCCTGACTAGTAGCCCGGGGGGCCATGAGCAGTTCTTC
NA	TRBV19	15	TRBJ1-5	TRBD1	CASSITGGLNQPQHF	TGTGCCAGTAGTATAACAGGGGGCCTCAATCAGCCCCAGCATTTT
NA	TRBV6-5	15	TRBJ2-7	TRBD1	CASRPGTGGFYEQYF	TGTGCCAGCAGGCCCGGGACAGGGGGCTTTTACGAGCAGTACTTC
once	TRBV27	17	TRBJ2-6	TRBD1	CASSFHGTGSGANVLTF	TGTGCCAGCAGTTTTCACGGGACAGGCTCTGGGGCCAACGTCCTGACTTTC
NA	TRBV18	18	TRBJ2-3	TRBD2	CASSPPLLRGGSTDTQYF	TGTGCCAGCTCACCACCTCTTTTGCGGGGGGGTAGCACAGATACGCAGTATTTT
few	TRBV6-6	15	TRBJ1-2	TRBD1	CASSDPPTGTYGYTF	TGTGCCAGCAGTGACCCTCCGACAGGGACCTATGGCTACACCTTC
NA	TRBV5-4	19	TRBJ2-1	NA	CASSLVNGQRPGAYNEQFF	TGTGCCAGCAGCTTGGTGAATGGACAGCGGCCCGGAGCCTACAATGAGCAGTTCTTC
NA	TRBV15	15	TRBJ1-3	NA	CATSLQIRVPDTIYF	TGTGCCACCAGCCTCCAGATCCGGGTTCCGGACACCATATATTTT
NA	TRBV5-4	13	TRBJ1-2	TRBD1	CASSLDRTYGYTF	TGTGCCAGCAGCCTGGACAGGACCTATGGCTACACCTTC
NA	TRBV2	14	TRBJ2-1	TRBD2	CAILIAGRGNEQFF	TGTGCCATCCTAATAGCGGGCCGCGGGAATGAGCAGTTCTTC
NA	TRBV6-5	14	TRBJ2-2	NA	CASQTHLGPGELFF	TGTGCCAGCCAAACCCACCTAGGTCCCGGGGAGCTGTTTTTT
NA	TRBV4-2	15	TRBJ1-1	NA	CASSQSTGRDTEAFF	TGTGCCAGCAGCCAATCAACAGGGAGGGACACTGAAGCTTTCTTT
NA	TRBV6-5	14	TRBJ2-2	NA	CASSRDRNLGELFF	TGTGCCAGCAGTCGCGACAGGAACTTAGGGGAGCTGTTTTTT
NA	TRBV15	20	TRBJ2-7	TRBD2	CATSRDIGTSGGVSSYEQYF	TGTGCCACCAGCAGAGATATAGGCACTAGCGGGGGGGTTAGCTCCTACGAGCAGTACTTC
once	TRBV6-4	13	TRBJ1-2	TRBD1	CASRGTGLGGYTF	TGTGCCAGCAGAGGGACAGGGTTAGGCGGCTACACCTTC
NA	TRBV5-1	13	TRBJ1-1	TRBD1	CASSLGAGGNAFF	TGCGCCAGCAGCTTGGGGGCAGGGGGCAACGCTTTCTTT
NA	TRBV30	17	TRBJ1-5	NA	CAWSTTRTKHGNQPQHF	TGTGCCTGGAGTACTACGAGGACAAAACATGGCAATCAGCCCCAGCATTTT
NA	TRBV21-1	13	TRBJ2-3	NA	CASSKSGTDTQYF	TGTGCCAGCAGCAAATCGGGCACAGATACGCAGTATTTT
NA	TRBV2	13	TRBJ1-1	TRBD1	CASGTGGNTEAFF	TGTGCCAGCGGGACAGGGGGCAACACTGAAGCTTTCTTT
NA	TRBV7-9	14	TRBJ2-3	NA	CASSFRVSTDTQYF	TGTGCCAGCAGCTTCAGGGTTAGCACAGATACGCAGTATTTT
few	TRBV6-1	15	TRBJ1-5	NA	CASSERYGSNQPQHF	TGTGCCAGCAGTGAACGATACGGTAGCAATCAGCCCCAGCATTTT
once	TRBV11-2	14	TRBJ1-2	NA	CASSPDRTNYGYTF	TGTGCCAGCAGCCCCGACAGGACCAACTATGGCTACACCTTC
NA	TRBV6-5	13	TRBJ1-3	NA	CATAKSSGNTIYF	TGTGCCACCGCTAAGTCTTCCGGAAACACCATATATTTT
NA	TRBV7-2	15	TRBJ1-5	NA	CASSPTENSNQPQHF	TGTGCCAGCAGCCCGACAGAGAATAGCAATCAGCCCCAGCATTTT
NA	TRBV7-9	15	TRBJ1-3	TRBD1	CASSPDRFSGNTIYF	TGTGCCAGCAGCCCGGACAGGTTCTCTGGAAACACCATATATTTT
NA	TRBV28	16	TRBJ1-5	TRBD1	CASSLAGQGAGQPQHF	TGTGCCAGCAGTTTAGCGGGACAGGGAGCTGGTCAGCCCCAGCATTTT
NA	TRBV12-3/TRBV12-4	12	TRBJ2-2	NA	CASSHPPGELFF	TGTGCCAGCAGTCATCCCCCCGGGGAGCTGTTTTTT
NA	TRBV7-2	14	TRBJ1-1	NA	CASSLVAGNTEAFF	TGTGCCAGCAGCTTGGTTGCGGGGAACACTGAAGCTTTCTTT
NA	TRBV13	17	TRBJ1-2	NA	CASSFRGGDAAVRGYTF	TGTGCCAGCAGCTTCCGGGGGGGAGACGCAGCGGTCAGGGGCTACACCTTC
NA	TRBV3-1/TRBV3-2	15	TRBJ2-1	TRBD1	CASSQDPDRGNEQFF	TGTGCCAGCAGCCAAGATCCGGACAGGGGCAATGAGCAGTTCTTC
NA	TRBV5-1	13	TRBJ1-2	NA	CASSLDLGSGYTF	TGCGCCAGCAGCTTGGATTTGGGGAGTGGCTACACCTTC